Shown below are 9 T cell receptor beta chains from a single sample sequenced in a study of blood T cells in healthy people across ages. With a J-beta primer mix and a sample-barcoded 5' primer, a second PCR ran about 7 to 11 cycles. MiXCR, applied by TCRdb to the 5' RACE reads, yields one record per CDR3 protein. The table shows fewer than 2 million distinct CDR3 sequences, with roughly 43% occurring only once. What was sequenced was blood. All receptors derive from a human donor in good health.

This chain connects TRBV2 to TRBJ2-4, with 12 nucleotides matching TRBD2. CDR3 length: 16 amino acids. Germline CDR1 SNHLY, CDR2 FYNNEI. Trimming removed 6 bases from V and 7 bases from J; junction bases left unmatched: 10. The CDR3 region has the DNA TGTGCCAGCAGAAGACTAGCGGGGGCCGCCGGGAACATTCAGTACTTC. Protein sequence: CASRRLAGAAGNIQYF.

A few counts support this clonotype. V gene TRBV7-8 combines with J gene TRBJ1-2; 7 nucleotides match TRBD1. J lost 3 bases, V lost 7 bases, and 11 bases had no gene match. The CDR3 contains 15 residues. CDR1 and CDR2 from the germline V gene are SGHVS and FQNEAQ. The CDR3 region is CASTCPGTEYYGYTF. The CDR3 DNA sequence: TGTGCCAGCACCTGCCCAGGGACAGAGTACTATGGCTACACCTTC.

The chain joins TRBV7-9 to TRBJ2-3; D might be TRBD1 (6 bases). The germline gives CDR1 SEHNR, CDR2 FQNEAQ (reference sequence). The length of the CDR3 is 16 residues. The V gene lost 0 bases and the J gene lost 3 bases, with 13 bases spanning the gap. The CDR3 bases are TGTGCCAGCAGCTTAGCGGCAGGGGTGTGGACAGATACGCAGTATTTT. It yields the protein CASSLAAGVWTDTQYF.

V and J are TRBV12-3 or TRBV12-4 and TRBJ2-7; TRBD1 matches 9 bases. V dropped 4 bases and J dropped 6; count of bases not matched to a gene: 4. The CDR3 sequence is 13 residues long. The CDR3 here is CASSWTGVGEQYF. As DNA, the CDR3 is TGTGCCAGCAGTTGGACAGGGGTGGGCGAGCAGTACTTC.

The V call is TRBV27, the J call TRBJ2-7, with D possibly being TRBD1 or TRBD2 (6 bases each). Germline CDR1 and CDR2: MNHEY and SMNVEV (reference sequence). Trimming took 4 bases from V and 5 from J, leaving 12 bases between them. CDR3 size: 13 residues. The CDR3 nucleotides read TGTGCCAGCAGTTGGGGGGCACCGCACGAGCAGTACTTC. As protein: CASSWGAPHEQYF.

This clonotype was observed a single time. The CDR3 here is CASSRGPGTGELFF. The CDR3 coding sequence is TGTGCCAGCAGCCGGGGGCCGGGCACCGGGGAGCTGTTTTTT. This chain links TRBV7-3 with TRBJ2-2; D may match TRBD1 or TRBD2 (6 bases each). The germline V gene encodes CDR1 SGHTA and CDR2 FQGTGA. Deletions cut 5 bases from V and 4 bases from J, with 11 bases between. The CDR3 covers 14 residues.

This chain connects TRBV7-2 to TRBJ2-7, with 7 bases fitting TRBD2. V shed 1 base and J 0 bases; nucleotides not matched to a gene: 6. The CDR3 has 16 amino acids. Germline CDR1 SGHTA, CDR2 FQGNSA. Here the CDR3 reads CASSLGDGGTSYEQYF. For the CDR3, the DNA is TGTGCCAGCAGCTTAGGTGACGGGGGGACCTCCTACGAGCAGTACTTC.

V and J are TRBV5-1 and TRBJ2-4; the match to TRBD2 covers 7 bases. The J call is in doubt because the DNA end fits TRBJ2-5 better. From germline, CDR1 is SGHRS and CDR2 YFSETQ. This CDR3 contains 15 residues. The CDR3 nucleotides read TGCGCCAGCAGCCAGGAGGGACTACTACTACAGACCCAGTACTTC. Protein product: CASSQEGLLLQTQYF.

For this clonotype: Relative to the germline gene, one junction end is altered; a read error may explain this. The chain carries TRBV6-6 and TRBJ2-1; 13 bases fit TRBD2. Germline V CDR1 and CDR2: MNHNY, SVGAGI (reference sequence). This CDR3 has 16 residues. CDR3 DNA sequence: TGTGCCAGCAGTTCCACTAGCGGGGGGGCCGGGAATGAGCAGTGCTTC. It codes for CASSSTSGGAGNEQCF.